The next 2 T cell receptor beta chains were all read from a single sample in a study of T cell changes during pregnancy in multiple sclerosis. The table came from immunoSEQ multiplex PCR; TCRdb's copy has only in-frame clones and leaves some out. The sample includes some 38,000 clones, 90% seen only once; the top ten take more than 0.5%. Sequences were derived from CD4+ T cells from peripheral blood mononuclear cells, sampled in the second trimester of pregnancy. The source of these receptors is a female donor with multiple sclerosis, enrolled in a pregnancy study.

This clone was counted a single time. The rearrangement uses TRBV27 and TRBJ2-3; D is uncertain. CDR1 is MNHEY and CDR2 is SMNVEV in the germline V gene (reference sequence). Trimming took 3 bases from V and 2 from J, leaving 9 bases between them. The CDR3 runs 14 residues. CDR3 DNA sequence: TGTGCCAGCAGTTTCACTATACTCACAGATACGCAGTATTTT. The encoded protein is CASSFTILTDTQYF.

The chain has TRBV6-6 and TRBJ2-1; 13 bases align to TRBD2. This CDR3 spans 16 amino acids. Germline CDR1 reads MNHNY; CDR2 reads SVGAGI (reference sequence). V was pared by 6 bases and J by 8 bases, with 10 bases of the junction left unmatched. DNA of the CDR3: TGTGCCAGCAGCTACCCGGGACTAGCGGGACTCGATGAGCAGTTCTTC. This encodes CASSYPGLAGLDEQFF.